One and the same sample provided the 21 T cell receptor beta chains below, sequenced in a study of T cell repertoires in cytomegalovirus infection. TCRdb re-called the reads through MiXCR, storing one row per CDR3 protein. Of hundreds of thousands of distinct CDR3 sequences in the sample, 30% to 35% were seen once. No cognate antigen is known for these TCRs. The specimen comprised cultured PBMCs, sampled from culture after CMV antigen stimulation. These receptors originate from a human donor in good health (CMV status not recorded). Some clones in this sample may be carry-over from other donors' samples.

The rearrangement links TRBV20-1 to TRBJ2-5, with D possibly matching TRBD2 (5 bases). The germline V gene has CDR1 DFQATT and CDR2 SNEGSKA (reference sequence). V was shortened by 1 base and J by 2 bases, with 14 bases between the two germline ends. The CDR3 consists of 15 residues. CDR3 protein: CSARGPSGTQETQYF. CDR3 nucleotides: TGCAGTGCTAGAGGCCCCAGCGGTACGCAAGAGACCCAGTACTTC.

This clonotype was seen more than once but under ten times. This chain joins TRBV2 and TRBJ2-7; D possibly corresponds to TRBD2 (5 bases). Germline-derived CDR1 and CDR2 are SNHLY and FYNNEI. With 1 base removed from V and 4 bases from J, the gap between germline ends came to 14 bases. The CDR3 extends over 15 amino acids. This chain's CDR3 is CASSEGIGEGYEQYF. In DNA form, the CDR3 reads TGTGCCAGCAGTGAAGGGATCGGCGAGGGTTACGAGCAGTACTTC.

This clonotype showed up just a few times. This CDR3 reads CASSSLPGTDYNEQFF. The DNA of the CDR3 is TGTGCCAGCAGCTCCCTACCCGGGACAGATTACAATGAGCAGTTCTTC. The genes are TRBV7-6 and TRBJ2-1; 7 bases fit TRBD1. The CDR3 runs 16 residues. CDR1 and CDR2 from the germline V gene are SGHVS and FNYEAQ. V shed 4 bases and J 4 bases; nucleotides not matched to a gene: 10.

The rearrangement links TRBV7-9 to TRBJ2-1; 7 nucleotides line up with TRBD1. V trimming: 4 bases; J trimming: 5 bases; junction bases outside the gene matches: 11. There are 16 residues in the CDR3. Germline V gene lookup returns CDR1 SEHNR and CDR2 FQNEAQ (reference sequence). For the CDR3, the DNA is TGTGCCAGCAGCTCAAGACAGGGATACGGGCACAATGAGCAGTTCTTC. It is translated as CASSSRQGYGHNEQFF.

V gene TRBV2 combines with J gene TRBJ1-1; possible D gene TRBD1, 6 bases. Looked up from germline, CDR1 is SNHLY and CDR2 is FYNNEI. The V gene lost 6 bases and the J gene lost 0 bases, with 11 bases spanning the gap. The CDR3 length is 14 residues. The CDR3 here is CASRQGRMNTEAFF. The CDR3 DNA is TGTGCCAGCAGACAGGGCCGTATGAACACTGAAGCTTTCTTT. Full variable domain (outside the CDR3, taken from reference TRBV2 and TRBJ1-1): EPEVTQTPSHQVTQMGQEVILRCVPISNHLYFYWYRQILGQKVEFLVSFYNNEISEKSEIFDDQFSVERPDGSNFTLKIRSTKLEDSAMYFCASRQGRMNTEAFFGQGTRLTVV.

There are many counts of this clonotype. The chain links TRBV7-2 to TRBJ1-1; D gene uncertain. The CDR3 totals 16 residues. CDR1 is SGHTA, CDR2 FQGNSA, per germline. V lost 2 bases to trimming and J lost 2 bases, with 15 bases between them. CDR3 residues: CASSLSGSRGNTEAFF. The DNA for the CDR3 is TGTGCCAGCAGCTTAAGCGGGAGTAGAGGAAACACTGAAGCTTTCTTT.

V gene TRBV12-3 or TRBV12-4 combines with J gene TRBJ1-5; no firm D call. Trimming cost V 7 bases and J 0 bases, with 10 bases left between them. The CDR3 is made up of 14 amino acids. The chain's CDR3 is CASTSEYSNQPQHF. The CDR3 coding sequence is TGTGCCAGCACCTCGGAATATAGCAATCAGCCCCAGCATTTT.

This clonotype was seen more than once but under ten times. The chain is built from TRBV28 and TRBJ2-3; 7 positions match TRBD2. The V segment lost 8 bases and the J segment 1 base; nucleotides outside the gene matches: 6. Germline CDR1 and CDR2: MDHEN and SYDVKM. This CDR3 has 14 residues. In DNA, the CDR3 is TGTGCCAGCCTGGAGGGAGGGGGCACAGATACGCAGTATTTT. It yields the protein CASLEGGGTDTQYF.

The CDR3 here is CASGSSPRSDTQYF. The CDR3 DNA reads TGTGCTAGTGGTTCGTCGCCCAGGTCGGATACGCAGTATTTT. The chain joins TRBV12-5 to TRBJ2-3; D gene ambiguous. Germline assignment: CDR1 LGHNT and CDR2 FRNRAP. The CDR3 covers 14 residues. V gave up 4 bases and J gave up 6 bases, with 14 bases separating them.

CDR3 region: CASSEPGSLGETQYF. The CDR3 DNA is TGTGCCAGCAGTGAACCGGGATCCCTGGGAGAGACCCAGTACTTC. J is TRBJ2-5 and V is TRBV25-1; D might be TRBD2 (5 bases). V was trimmed by 2 bases and J by 4 bases, leaving 14 bases between them. There are 15 residues in the CDR3. CDR1 MGHDK and CDR2 SYGVNS come from the germline V gene.

In its sample, this clonotype was seen a few times. The chain links TRBV12-3 or TRBV12-4 to TRBJ2-5, with 8 bases identical to TRBD2. This CDR3 has 14 residues. Trimming removed 6 bases from V and 1 base from J; junction bases left unmatched: 4. The CDR3: CASSPREGQETQYF. The CDR3 region has the DNA TGTGCCAGCAGCCCCCGGGAGGGCCAAGAGACCCAGTACTTC.

This clonotype was seen more than once but under ten times. This sequence joins TRBV12-3 or TRBV12-4 and TRBJ1-2; D is uncertain. CDR3 size: 14 residues. The V and J ends lost 1 base and 0 bases respectively, with 6 bases between them. DNA of the CDR3: TGTGCCAGCAGTTTAGGCGACTCTAACTATGGCTACACCTTC. This gives the protein CASSLGDSNYGYTF.

J is TRBJ2-5 and V is TRBV2; 9 nucleotides line up with TRBD1. The ends lost 6 bases at V and 9 bases at J; junction bases unmatched: 11. Looked up from germline, CDR1 is SNHLY and CDR2 is FYNNEI. CDR3 length equals 14 residues. The CDR3 DNA sequence: TGTGCCAGCAGGGACCGACAGGGGGATTGGGCCCAGTACTTC. This codes for CASRDRQGDWAQYF.

This clonotype turned up a few times. V usage is TRBV5-1 and J usage is TRBJ2-5, with TRBD2 identical over 9 bases. The V gene end was trimmed by 4 bases and the J gene end by 5 bases; junction bases not matched to a gene: 6. CDR1 is SGHRS, CDR2 YFSETQ, per germline. The CDR3 covers 14 residues. CDR3 amino acids: CASSKGLADETQYF. CDR3 coding DNA: TGCGCCAGCAGCAAGGGACTAGCTGACGAGACCCAGTACTTC.

This clonotype was seen a handful of times. The rearrangement uses TRBV2 and TRBJ2-7; TRBD2 aligns across 9 bases. The CDR3 covers 12 residues. From germline, CDR1 is SNHLY and CDR2 FYNNEI. Trimming took 7 bases from V and 5 from J; bases not matched to a gene: 3. In DNA form, the CDR3 reads TGTGCCAGCACGCTAGCGGGAAACGAGCAGTACTTC. Translation gives CASTLAGNEQYF.

There are a few counts of this clonotype. The chain employs TRBV11-2 and TRBJ2-5, with TRBD2 identical over 16 bases. The CDR3 extends over 17 amino acids. The V gene's germline CDR1 is SGHAT and CDR2 FQNNGV. With V trimmed by 5 bases and J by 5 bases, 8 bases remained unmatched. CDR3 in DNA: TGTGCCAGCAGCCTGGGGACTAGCGGGAGGGCGGAGGAGACCCAGTACTTC. Protein: CASSLGTSGRAEETQYF.

This chain connects TRBV19 to TRBJ1-5; D is undetermined. There are 14 residues in the CDR3. Deletions cut 8 bases from V and 7 bases from J, with 18 bases between. Looked up from germline, CDR1 is LNHDA and CDR2 is SQIVND (reference sequence). The DNA for the CDR3 is TGTGCCAGTGACTCCGGGCCCTTTAGGCAGCCCCAGCATTTT. It yields the protein CASDSGPFRQPQHF.

This CDR3 reads CASSVSGARPVNTEAFF. CDR3 coding DNA: TGTGCCAGCAGTGTCTCGGGGGCGCGGCCGGTGAACACTGAAGCTTTCTTT. The chain joins TRBV2 to TRBJ1-1, with a possible D match to TRBD1 (6 bases). Germline V lookup: CDR1 SNHLY, CDR2 FYNNEI. V was clipped by 4 bases and J by 0 bases, with 18 bases between them. The CDR3 is made up of 17 amino acids.

The V call is TRBV7-2, the J call TRBJ2-4, with 8 nucleotides matching TRBD2. From germline, CDR1 is SGHTA and CDR2 FQGNSA. Unmatched junction bases numbered 7, after V lost 1 base and J lost 8 bases. The CDR3 length is 15 residues. The CDR3 DNA follows: TGTGCCAGCAGCTTAGAACGCCGGGAGGGAGACATTCAGTACTTC. This translates into CASSLERREGDIQYF.

The chain combines TRBV7-9 with TRBJ2-7, with TRBD2 matching 10 bases. J was trimmed by 0 bases and V by 5 bases; bases with no gene match: 10. This CDR3 is built from 17 residues. Germline loops: CDR1 SEHNR, CDR2 FQNEAQ (reference sequence). The CDR3 DNA follows: TGTGCCAGCAGCCCTGTTTCAGCGGGAGGGAGCTCCTACGAGCAGTACTTC. Amino acids: CASSPVSAGGSSYEQYF.

This clonotype was detected many times. V usage is TRBV7-2 and J usage is TRBJ1-4; 7 bases are shared with TRBD1. The germline V gene encodes CDR1 SGHTA and CDR2 FQGNSA. V gave up 4 bases and J gave up 6 bases; unmatched junction bases: 11. The CDR3 has 16 residues. The CDR3: CASSSQGQRIHEKLFF. CDR3 bases: TGTGCCAGCAGCTCCCAGGGACAGCGGATACATGAAAAACTGTTTTTT.